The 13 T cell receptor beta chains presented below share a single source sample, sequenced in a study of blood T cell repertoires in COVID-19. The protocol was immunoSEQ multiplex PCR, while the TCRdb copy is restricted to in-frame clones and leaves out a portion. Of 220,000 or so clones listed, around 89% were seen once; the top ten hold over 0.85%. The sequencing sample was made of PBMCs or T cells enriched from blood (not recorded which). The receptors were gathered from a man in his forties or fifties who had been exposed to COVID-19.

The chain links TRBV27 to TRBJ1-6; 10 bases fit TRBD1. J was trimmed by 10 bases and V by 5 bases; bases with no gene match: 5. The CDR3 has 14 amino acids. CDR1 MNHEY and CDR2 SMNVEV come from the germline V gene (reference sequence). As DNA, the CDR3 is TGTGCCAGCAGTCCCGGGACAGGGGAATCACCCCTCCACTTT. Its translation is CASSPGTGESPLHF.

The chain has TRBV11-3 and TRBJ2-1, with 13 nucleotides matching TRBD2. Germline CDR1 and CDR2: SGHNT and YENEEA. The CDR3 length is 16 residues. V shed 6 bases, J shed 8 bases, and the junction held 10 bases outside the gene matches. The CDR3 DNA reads TGTGCCAGCAGTTTGGTTACTAGCGGGAGGGCCCATGAGCAGTTCTTC. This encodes CASSLVTSGRAHEQFF.

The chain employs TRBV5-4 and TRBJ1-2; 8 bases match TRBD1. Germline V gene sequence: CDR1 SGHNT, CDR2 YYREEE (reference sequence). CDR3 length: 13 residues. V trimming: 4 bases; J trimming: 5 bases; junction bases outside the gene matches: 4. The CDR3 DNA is TGTGCCAGCAGCCAGGGGGCGCCTTATGGCTACACCTTC. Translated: CASSQGAPYGYTF.

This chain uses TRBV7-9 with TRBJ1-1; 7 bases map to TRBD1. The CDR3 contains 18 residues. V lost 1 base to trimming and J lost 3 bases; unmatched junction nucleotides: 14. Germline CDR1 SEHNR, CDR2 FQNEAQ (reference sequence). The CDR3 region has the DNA TGTGCCAGCAGCTTAGTGGTCTTCCGGGACAGAGGCGACACTGAAGCTTTCTTT. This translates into CASSLVVFRDRGDTEAFF.

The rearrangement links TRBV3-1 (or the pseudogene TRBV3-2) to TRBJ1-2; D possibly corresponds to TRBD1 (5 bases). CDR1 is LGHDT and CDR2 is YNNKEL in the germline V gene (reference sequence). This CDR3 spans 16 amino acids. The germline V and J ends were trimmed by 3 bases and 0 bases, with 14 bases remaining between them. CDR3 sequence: CASSQWGDGANYGYTF. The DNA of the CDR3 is TGTGCCAGCAGCCAGTGGGGGGACGGAGCTAACTATGGCTACACCTTC.

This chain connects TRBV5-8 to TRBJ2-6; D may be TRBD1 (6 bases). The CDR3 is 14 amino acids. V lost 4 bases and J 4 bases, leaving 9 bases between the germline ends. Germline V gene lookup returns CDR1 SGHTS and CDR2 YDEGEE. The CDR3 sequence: CASSTGTGANVLTF. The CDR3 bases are TGTGCCAGCAGCACAGGGACCGGGGCCAACGTCCTGACTTTC.

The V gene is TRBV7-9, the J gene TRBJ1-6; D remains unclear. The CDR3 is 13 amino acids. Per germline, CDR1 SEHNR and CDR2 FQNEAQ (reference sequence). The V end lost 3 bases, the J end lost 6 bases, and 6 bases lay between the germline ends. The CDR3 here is CASSFTSNSPLHF. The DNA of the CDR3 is TGTGCCAGCAGCTTCACTTCTAATTCACCCCTCCACTTT.

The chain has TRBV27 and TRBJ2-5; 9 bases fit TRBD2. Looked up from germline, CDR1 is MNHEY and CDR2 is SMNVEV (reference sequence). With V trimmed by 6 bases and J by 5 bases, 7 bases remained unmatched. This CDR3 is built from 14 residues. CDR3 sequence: CASRRGGAGETQYF. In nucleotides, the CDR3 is TGTGCCAGCAGGCGGGGGGGCGCGGGGGAGACCCAGTACTTC.

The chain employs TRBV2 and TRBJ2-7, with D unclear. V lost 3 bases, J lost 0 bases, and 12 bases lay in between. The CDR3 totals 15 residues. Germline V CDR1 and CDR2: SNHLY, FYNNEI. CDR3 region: CASSERISLSYEQYV. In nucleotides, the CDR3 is TGTGCCAGCAGTGAGCGTATTTCTCTCTCCTACGAGCAGTACGTC.

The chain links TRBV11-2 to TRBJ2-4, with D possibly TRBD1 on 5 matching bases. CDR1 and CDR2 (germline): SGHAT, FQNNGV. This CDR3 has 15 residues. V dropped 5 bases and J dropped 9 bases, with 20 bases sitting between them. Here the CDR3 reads CASSPSQGPNGIQYF. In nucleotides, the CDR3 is TGTGCCAGCAGCCCGTCCCAGGGCCCCAACGGCATTCAGTACTTC. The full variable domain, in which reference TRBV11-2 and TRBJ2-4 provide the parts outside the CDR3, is EAGVAQSPRYKIIEKRQSVAFWCNPISGHATLYWYQQILGQGPKLLIQFQNNGVVDDSQLPKDRFSAERLKGVDSTLKIQPAKLEDSAVYLCASSPSQGPNGIQYFGAGTRLSVL.

The CDR3 nucleotides are TGTGCCAGCAGCTATGGCGGATCAAATCAGCCCCAGCATTTT. It encodes CASSYGGSNQPQHF. The V call is TRBV7-2, the J call TRBJ1-5; D not certain. CDR1 is SGHTA and CDR2 is FQGNSA in the germline V gene. V gave up 4 bases and J gave up 4 bases, with 11 bases separating them. The CDR3 sequence is 14 residues long.

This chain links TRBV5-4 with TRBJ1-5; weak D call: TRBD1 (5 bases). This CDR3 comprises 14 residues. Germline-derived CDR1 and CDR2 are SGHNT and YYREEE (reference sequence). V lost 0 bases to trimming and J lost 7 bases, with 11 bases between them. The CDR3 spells CASSLGGRGQPQHF. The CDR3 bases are TGTGCCAGCAGCTTGGGGGGACGGGGGCAGCCCCAGCATTTT.

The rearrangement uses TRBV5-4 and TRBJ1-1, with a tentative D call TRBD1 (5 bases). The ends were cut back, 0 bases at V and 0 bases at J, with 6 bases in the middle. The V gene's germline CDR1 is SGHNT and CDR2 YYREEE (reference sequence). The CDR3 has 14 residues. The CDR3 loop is CASSLEQVNTEAFF. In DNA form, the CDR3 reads TGTGCCAGCAGCTTGGAACAGGTGAACACTGAAGCTTTCTTT.